These T cell receptor beta chains were read from a single sample in a study of cytomegalovirus exposure and HLA in healthy donors. The repertoire was sequenced with immunoSEQ multiplex PCR; TCRdb's copy has only in-frame clones and lacks some. The sample lists about 150,000 clones, about 85% occurring once. The sample taken for sequencing was PBMCs. These receptors all stem from a human donor in good health. CDR3s include the opening cysteine and the closing phenylalanine or tryptophan. Each record gives: J gene, D gene, CDR3 length, V gene, clone size, CDR3 protein, CDR3 DNA. A D gene is named only where the DNA matches it firmly. Rows give clone size only sometimes, using once, few, many, or a class for an expanded clone.

J gene: TRBJ2-5
D gene: .
CDR3 length: 14
V gene: TRBV6-6
clone size: .
CDR3 protein: CASSRGTYQETQYF
CDR3 DNA: TGTGCCAGCAGCCGCGGGACCTACCAAGAGACCCAGTACTTC

J gene: TRBJ1-1
D gene: .
CDR3 length: 18
V gene: TRBV10-3
clone size: .
CDR3 protein: CAISESLSRGRVNTEAFF
CDR3 DNA: TGTGCCATCAGTGAGTCGTTAAGCCGTGGGAGGGTTAACACTGAAGCTTTCTTT

J gene: TRBJ1-1
D gene: .
CDR3 length: 15
V gene: TRBV5-6
clone size: .
CDR3 protein: CASSPKPKRDIEAFF
CDR3 DNA: TGTGCCAGCAGCCCGAAACCGAAACGCGACATTGAAGCTTTCTTT

J gene: TRBJ1-3
D gene: .
CDR3 length: 13
V gene: TRBV30
clone size: .
CDR3 protein: CAWGGEAGNTIYF
CDR3 DNA: TGTGCCTGGGGGGGCGAAGCTGGAAACACCATATATTTT

J gene: TRBJ2-1
D gene: TRBD2
CDR3 length: 15
V gene: TRBV5-1
clone size: .
CDR3 protein: CASSSGLAGLREQFF
CDR3 DNA: TGCGCCAGCAGTTCGGGACTAGCGGGTCTCAGGGAGCAGTTCTTC

J gene: TRBJ2-2
D gene: .
CDR3 length: 16
V gene: TRBV12-5
clone size: .
CDR3 protein: CASGLVRGGDTGELFF
CDR3 DNA: TGTGCTAGTGGTTTGGTACGAGGGGGGGACACCGGGGAGCTGTTTTTT

J gene: TRBJ1-1
D gene: .
CDR3 length: 15
V gene: TRBV2
clone size: .
CDR3 protein: CASTSDWGENTEAFF
CDR3 DNA: TGTGCCAGCACCTCAGACTGGGGGGAGAACACTGAAGCTTTCTTT

J gene: TRBJ1-5
D gene: .
CDR3 length: 14
V gene: TRBV9
clone size: .
CDR3 protein: CASSPRLSGQPQHF
CDR3 DNA: TGTGCCAGCAGCCCCCGGCTAAGCGGGCAGCCCCAGCATTTT

J gene: TRBJ1-2
D gene: TRBD1
CDR3 length: 14
V gene: TRBV15
clone size: .
CDR3 protein: CATSGLRDRAGYTF
CDR3 DNA: TGTGCCACCAGCGGACTCCGGGACAGGGCTGGCTACACCTTC

J gene: TRBJ1-6
D gene: TRBD1
CDR3 length: 12
V gene: TRBV6-5
clone size: .
CDR3 protein: CATDRESSPLHF
CDR3 DNA: TGTGCCACAGACAGGGAGAGTTCACCCCTCCACTTT

J gene: TRBJ1-2
D gene: TRBD1
CDR3 length: 13
V gene: TRBV29-1
clone size: once
CDR3 protein: CSVEKGQGNGYTF
CDR3 DNA: TGCAGCGTTGAAAAGGGACAGGGGAATGGCTACACCTTC

J gene: TRBJ2-3
D gene: .
CDR3 length: 15
V gene: TRBV2
clone size: few
CDR3 protein: CASRYGSSVTDTQYF
CDR3 DNA: TGTGCCAGCAGATACGGGTCCTCCGTCACAGATACGCAGTATTTT

J gene: TRBJ1-2
D gene: .
CDR3 length: 12
V gene: TRBV5-4
clone size: few
CDR3 protein: CASSFRVDGYTF
CDR3 DNA: TGTGCCAGCAGCTTCCGGGTGGATGGCTACACCTTC

J gene: TRBJ2-5
D gene: TRBD1
CDR3 length: 15
V gene: TRBV5-6
clone size: once
CDR3 protein: CASSSPGQGKETQYF
CDR3 DNA: TGTGCCAGCAGCTCCCCCGGACAGGGTAAAGAGACCCAGTACTTC

J gene: TRBJ2-1
D gene: TRBD2
CDR3 length: 13
V gene: TRBV19
clone size: .
CDR3 protein: CATPGTSGNEQFF
CDR3 DNA: TGTGCCACTCCCGGGACTAGTGGAAATGAGCAGTTCTTC

J gene: TRBJ1-1
D gene: TRBD1
CDR3 length: 14
V gene: TRBV5-1
clone size: .
CDR3 protein: CASSLGTGDTEAFF
CDR3 DNA: TGCGCCAGCAGCTTGGGGACAGGAGACACTGAAGCTTTCTTT

J gene: TRBJ1-2
D gene: TRBD1
CDR3 length: 13
V gene: TRBV30
clone size: once
CDR3 protein: CAWAIGGADPYPF
CDR3 DNA: TGTGCCTGGGCTATAGGGGGCGCGGATCCCTACCCCTTC

J gene: TRBJ2-5
D gene: TRBD2
CDR3 length: 17
V gene: TRBV27
clone size: .
CDR3 protein: CASSLRELAGVRETQYF
CDR3 DNA: TGTGCCAGCAGTTTAAGGGAACTAGCGGGAGTTCGGGAGACCCAGTACTTC

J gene: TRBJ2-1
D gene: .
CDR3 length: 13
V gene: TRBV7-9
clone size: few
CDR3 protein: CASSLGTYNEQFF
CDR3 DNA: TGTGCCAGCAGCCTCGGGACTTACAATGAGCAGTTCTTC

J gene: TRBJ2-7
D gene: TRBD2
CDR3 length: 15
V gene: TRBV4-1
clone size: .
CDR3 protein: CASSQGLAISYEQYF
CDR3 DNA: TGCGCCAGCAGCCAAGGACTAGCGATTTCCTACGAGCAGTACTTC

J gene: TRBJ1-2
D gene: .
CDR3 length: 12
V gene: TRBV5-8
clone size: .
CDR3 protein: CASSLGGGGYTF
CDR3 DNA: TGTGCCAGCAGCTTGGGCGGGGGTGGCTACACCTTC

J gene: TRBJ2-3
D gene: TRBD1
CDR3 length: 13
V gene: TRBV5-6
clone size: few
CDR3 protein: CASSTWTGDTQYF
CDR3 DNA: TGTGCCAGCAGCACCTGGACAGGGGATACGCAGTATTTT

J gene: TRBJ1-1
D gene: TRBD1
CDR3 length: 14
V gene: TRBV4-3
clone size: few
CDR3 protein: CASSRDRWYTEAFF
CDR3 DNA: TGCGCCAGCAGTCGGGACAGGTGGTACACTGAAGCTTTCTTT

J gene: TRBJ2-7
D gene: TRBD1
CDR3 length: 15
V gene: TRBV5-4
clone size: .
CDR3 protein: CASSLETGSSYEQYF
CDR3 DNA: TGTGCCAGCAGCTTGGAGACAGGGAGCTCCTACGAGCAGTACTTC

J gene: TRBJ2-7
D gene: .
CDR3 length: 15
V gene: TRBV6-4
clone size: few
CDR3 protein: CASSEALASSYEQYF
CDR3 DNA: TGTGCCAGCAGTGAAGCGCTAGCGTCGTCCTACGAGCAGTACTTC

J gene: TRBJ2-7
D gene: .
CDR3 length: 14
V gene: TRBV5-6
clone size: .
CDR3 protein: CASSFRGQTYEQYF
CDR3 DNA: TGTGCCAGCAGCTTCCGTGGACAGACCTACGAGCAGTACTTC

J gene: TRBJ2-3
D gene: TRBD2
CDR3 length: 15
V gene: TRBV7-2
clone size: .
CDR3 protein: CASSLTRTSGRDQYF
CDR3 DNA: TGTGCCAGCAGCTTAACCCGGACTAGCGGGAGGGATCAGTATTTT

J gene: TRBJ1-2
D gene: TRBD1
CDR3 length: 15
V gene: TRBV2
clone size: few
CDR3 protein: CASRFGQGESYGYTF
CDR3 DNA: TGTGCCAGCAGGTTCGGACAGGGGGAAAGCTATGGCTACACCTTC

J gene: TRBJ2-7
D gene: TRBD1
CDR3 length: 13
V gene: TRBV29-1
clone size: once
CDR3 protein: CSVLDRASYEQYF
CDR3 DNA: TGCAGCGTTCTGGACAGGGCCTCCTACGAGCAGTACTTC

J gene: TRBJ1-1
D gene: .
CDR3 length: 15
V gene: TRBV6-4
clone size: .
CDR3 protein: CASSDSPEVNTEAFF
CDR3 DNA: TGTGCCAGCAGTGACTCCCCAGAAGTGAACACTGAAGCTTTCTTT

J gene: TRBJ2-1
D gene: .
CDR3 length: 13
V gene: TRBV29-1
clone size: few
CDR3 protein: CSVDRVGMDEQFF
CDR3 DNA: TGCAGCGTTGACAGGGTGGGCATGGATGAGCAGTTCTTC

J gene: TRBJ2-3
D gene: TRBD1
CDR3 length: 13
V gene: TRBV18
clone size: .
CDR3 protein: CASMQTGTDTQYF
CDR3 DNA: TGTGCCAGCATGCAGACAGGGACAGATACGCAGTATTTT

J gene: TRBJ2-1
D gene: .
CDR3 length: 13
V gene: TRBV7-2
clone size: .
CDR3 protein: CASSLQRAFEQFF
CDR3 DNA: TGTGCCAGCAGCTTACAGAGGGCATTTGAGCAGTTCTTC

J gene: TRBJ1-1
D gene: .
CDR3 length: 13
V gene: TRBV6-5
clone size: .
CDR3 protein: CASSGGQYLKAFF
CDR3 DNA: TGTGCCAGCAGCGGGGGTCAGTATTTAAAAGCTTTCTTT

J gene: TRBJ2-7
D gene: .
CDR3 length: 16
V gene: TRBV27
clone size: .
CDR3 protein: CASSLSGGLGGNEQYF
CDR3 DNA: TGTGCCAGCAGTTTATCAGGGGGGCTGGGGGGGAACGAGCAGTACTTC

J gene: TRBJ2-3
D gene: TRBD2
CDR3 length: 14
V gene: TRBV6-1
clone size: .
CDR3 protein: CASSVRGGTDTQYF
CDR3 DNA: TGTGCCAGCAGTGTCCGGGGGGGCACAGATACGCAGTATTTT

J gene: TRBJ1-1
D gene: .
CDR3 length: 16
V gene: TRBV30
clone size: .
CDR3 protein: CAWSKGQGTMNTEAFF
CDR3 DNA: TGTGCCTGGAGTAAGGGCCAGGGAACGATGAACACTGAAGCTTTCTTT

J gene: TRBJ2-7
D gene: TRBD1
CDR3 length: 15
V gene: TRBV7-8
clone size: .
CDR3 protein: CASSFRTGDSYEQYF
CDR3 DNA: TGTGCCAGCAGCTTCCGGACAGGGGATTCCTACGAGCAGTACTTC

J gene: TRBJ2-1
D gene: TRBD1
CDR3 length: 13
V gene: TRBV5-1
clone size: .
CDR3 protein: CASRVGGIDEQFF
CDR3 DNA: TGCGCCAGCAGGGTAGGGGGCATCGATGAGCAGTTCTTC